This TCR beta chain appears in the sequencing data of a study of cytomegalovirus exposure and HLA in healthy donors. As regards this clone: Its specificity is not known.

Findings and limits, study-wide: In an earlier analysis, most TCR beta V segments were productive about 87% or about 30% of the time.

PCR amplification relied on 60 Vbeta primers (plus 13 Jbeta primers). The method was immunoSEQ multiplex PCR; TCRdb's version includes in-frame clones alone and lacks a portion of them. The sample records under 150,000 clones, about 69% being singletons. The receptor was derived from a man aged 30 to 45 in good health and CMV-seronegative. The sample taken for sequencing was PBMCs.

The CDR3 spells CASSLLSWRGYTF. CDR3 coding DNA: TGTGCCAGCAGTCTCCTGTCGTGGAGAGGCTACACCTTC. J is TRBJ1-2 and V is TRBV28; D gene ambiguous. CDR1 and CDR2 from the germline V gene are MDHEN and SYDVKM. The germline V and J ends were trimmed by 5 bases and 8 bases, with 15 bases remaining between them. The CDR3 is 13 amino acids.